What follows are 13 T cell receptor beta chains derived from one specimen sequenced in a study of control samples from healthy donors and cancer patients. The method was immunoSEQ multiplex PCR; TCRdb's version includes in-frame clones alone and lacks a portion of them. The sample yields 65,000 to 80,000 clones, roughly 89% seen once. Sample: PBMCs. Source of these receptors: a woman aged 55-70 years with head and neck cancer.

In its sample, this clone was seen once. The chain has TRBV15 and TRBJ2-5; D is possibly TRBD1 or TRBD2 (5 bases each). The CDR3 consists of 14 residues. Germline V gene lookup returns CDR1 LNHNV and CDR2 YYDKDF (reference sequence). Trimming removed 1 base at V and 1 base at J, with 7 bases between. The CDR3 sequence: CATSRGDGQETQYF. In DNA form, the CDR3 reads TGTGCCACCAGCAGAGGGGACGGCCAAGAGACCCAGTACTTC.

This chain connects TRBV6-1 to TRBJ1-6, with D hard to call. V lost 1 base and J lost 3, with 13 bases in between. The CDR3 runs to 17 residues. Germline CDR1 is MNHNS and CDR2 is SASEGT. The CDR3 DNA is TGTGCCAGCAGTGAAGTACACGGTCGCTTCTATAATTCACCCCTCCACTTT. Protein product: CASSEVHGRFYNSPLHF.

The rearrangement joins TRBV19 to TRBJ2-7; 7 positions match TRBD1. The junction had 5 bases not matched to a gene; V was cut back by 6 bases and J by 3 bases. Germline V lookup: CDR1 LNHDA, CDR2 SQIVND (reference sequence). This CDR3 has 13 residues. The chain's CDR3 is CASSRDRDYEQYF. The CDR3 DNA sequence: TGTGCCAGTAGCCGGGACAGAGACTACGAGCAGTACTTC.

The chain links TRBV30 to TRBJ2-2; 8 nucleotides align to TRBD1. J lost 6 bases, V lost 0 bases, and 0 bases had no gene match. Per germline, CDR1 GTSNPN and CDR2 SVGIG (reference sequence). This CDR3 comprises 13 residues. The CDR3 loop is CAWSVQGAGELFF. CDR3 nucleotide sequence: TGTGCCTGGAGTGTACAGGGGGCCGGGGAGCTGTTTTTT.

This clone was observed a handful of times. The J gene is TRBJ1-2, the V gene TRBV5-4; no clear D gene. CDR1 and CDR2 (germline): SGHNT, YYREEE (reference sequence). Trimming shortened V by 4 bases and J by 3 bases, and 16 bases separated the two germline ends. CDR3 length: 15 amino acids. Here the CDR3 reads CASSPGYGVDYGYTF. The DNA of the CDR3 is TGTGCCAGCAGCCCGGGATACGGGGTGGACTATGGCTACACCTTC. The full variable domain, its missing parts supplied by reference TRBV5-4 and TRBJ1-2, is ETGVTQSPTHLIKTRGQQVTLRCSSQSGHNTVSWYQQALGQGPQFIFQYYREEENGRGNFPPRFSGLQFPNYSSELNVNALELDDSALYLCASSPGYGVDYGYTFGSGTRLTVV.

The table lists this clone with a few counts. This sequence joins TRBV2 and TRBJ1-5, with 8 bases that match TRBD1. V was pared by 1 base and J by 5 bases, with 4 bases of the junction left unmatched. From germline, CDR1 is SNHLY and CDR2 FYNNEI. The CDR3 has 15 residues. The CDR3 region is CASSEGTGWDQPQHF. CDR3 nucleotides: TGTGCCAGCAGTGAAGGGACAGGGTGGGATCAGCCCCAGCATTTT. The full variable domain, completed using reference TRBV2 and TRBJ1-5, is EPEVTQTPSHQVTQMGQEVILRCVPISNHLYFYWYRQILGQKVEFLVSFYNNEISEKSEIFDDQFSVERPDGSNFTLKIRSTKLEDSAMYFCASSEGTGWDQPQHFGDGTRLSIL.

This chain joins TRBV6-6 and TRBJ1-1, with TRBD1 as a possible D gene (6 bases). CDR3 length: 14 residues. With 6 bases removed from V and 0 bases from J, the gap between germline ends came to 11 bases. Germline loops: CDR1 MNHNY, CDR2 SVGAGI (reference sequence). In DNA, the CDR3 is TGTGCCAGCAGGCAAGGGGGGCTGAACACTGAAGCTTTCTTT. It specifies CASRQGGLNTEAFF.

This clone was recorded a few times. The chain carries TRBV4-3 and TRBJ2-7, with TRBD1 matching 10 bases. Germline CDR1 and CDR2: LGHNA and YSLEER. V gave up 6 bases and J gave up 4 bases; unmatched junction bases: 9. The CDR3 is 15 residues long. CDR3 loop: CASSYSGTGEYEQYF. The CDR3 DNA reads as TGCGCCAGCAGTTATTCAGGGACAGGGGAATACGAGCAGTACTTC.

The chain combines TRBV3-1 (or the pseudogene TRBV3-2) with TRBJ2-3; 7 nucleotides agree with TRBD2. The junction had 9 bases not matched to a gene; V was cut back by 2 bases and J by 7 bases. Looked up from germline, CDR1 is LGHDT and CDR2 is YNNKEL (reference sequence). The CDR3 sequence is 15 residues long. This CDR3 reads CASSQSPGAGNTQYF. As DNA, the CDR3 is TGTGCCAGCAGCCAATCTCCGGGAGCGGGAAATACGCAGTATTTT.

V usage is TRBV5-4 and J usage is TRBJ2-5; D call uncertain. The germline CDR1 and CDR2 sequences are SGHNT and YYREEE (reference sequence). CDR3 length equals 14 residues. V was shortened by 1 base and J by 3 bases, with 10 bases between the two germline ends. For the CDR3, the DNA is TGTGCCAGCAGCTTGATAGACAACAAAGAGACCCAGTACTTC. It encodes CASSLIDNKETQYF.

This chain links TRBV4-1 with TRBJ2-1; 14 bases match TRBD2. Germline CDR1 is MGHRA and CDR2 is YSYEKL. V gave up 3 bases and J gave up 5 bases; unmatched junction bases: 9. The CDR3 is 18 amino acids. CDR3 amino acids: CASSQAGTSGRWDNEQFF. The CDR3 DNA reads as TGCGCCAGCAGCCAGGCAGGGACTAGCGGGAGATGGGACAATGAGCAGTTCTTC.

The chain combines TRBV7-8 with TRBJ2-1; D is perhaps TRBD2 (6 bases). Germline V CDR1 and CDR2: SGHVS, FQNEAQ. Trimming pared 1 base from V and 3 bases from J, leaving 13 bases between. The CDR3 spans 16 residues. The CDR3 DNA follows: TGTGCCAGCAGCTTAGGAACGCGGGACCTCTACAATGAGCAGTTCTTC. The encoded protein is CASSLGTRDLYNEQFF.

CDR3 sequence reads: CASGLVQGTNEKLFF. Here the CDR3 DNA reads TGTGCTAGTGGTTTGGTACAGGGAACTAATGAAAAACTGTTTTTT. The genes are TRBV12-5 and TRBJ1-4; D is possibly TRBD1 (6 bases). Germline V lookup: CDR1 LGHNT, CDR2 FRNRAP. This CDR3 spans 15 amino acids. The V end lost 0 bases, the J end lost 1 base, and 6 bases lay between the germline ends.